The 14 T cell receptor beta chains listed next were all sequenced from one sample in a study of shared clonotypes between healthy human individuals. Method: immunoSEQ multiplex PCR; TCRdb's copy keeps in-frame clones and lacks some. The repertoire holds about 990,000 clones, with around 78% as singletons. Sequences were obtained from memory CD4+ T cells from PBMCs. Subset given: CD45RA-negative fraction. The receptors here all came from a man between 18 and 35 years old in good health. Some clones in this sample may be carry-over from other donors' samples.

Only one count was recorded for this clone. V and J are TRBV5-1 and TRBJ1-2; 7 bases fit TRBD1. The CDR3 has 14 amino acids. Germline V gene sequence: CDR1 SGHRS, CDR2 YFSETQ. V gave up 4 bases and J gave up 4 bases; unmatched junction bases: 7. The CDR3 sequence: CASSMTTGTYGYTF. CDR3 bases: TGCGCCAGCAGCATGACGACAGGGACCTATGGCTACACCTTC.

CDR3 coding DNA: TGTGCCAGCAGTGCCCTCCGGACAGGGATGAACACTGAAGCTTTCTTT. Translated: CASSALRTGMNTEAFF. The genes are TRBV27 and TRBJ1-1; 8 nucleotides line up with TRBD1. V lost 5 bases and J lost 0; bases outside the gene matches: 8. The CDR3 is made up of 16 amino acids. Germline values: CDR1 MNHEY, CDR2 SMNVEV (reference sequence).

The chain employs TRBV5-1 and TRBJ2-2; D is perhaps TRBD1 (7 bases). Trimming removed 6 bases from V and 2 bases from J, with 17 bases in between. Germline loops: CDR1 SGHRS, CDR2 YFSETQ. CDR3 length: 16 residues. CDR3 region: CASTLRGDRNTGELFF. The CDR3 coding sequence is TGCGCCAGCACCCTAAGGGGGGACAGAAACACCGGGGAGCTGTTTTTT.

CDR3 amino acids: CASSQGNSDRIPANYGYTF. CDR3 coding DNA: TGCGCCAGCAGCCAAGGTAATTCGGACAGGATTCCTGCCAACTATGGCTACACCTTC. The chain combines TRBV4-3 with TRBJ1-2; 7 bases line up with TRBD1. Per the germline V gene, CDR1 is LGHNA and CDR2 is YSLEER. Trimming cost V 1 base and J 2 bases; bases outside gene matches: 16. The CDR3 has 19 amino acids.

CDR3 sequence reads: CATNRGGGYTF. The CDR3 bases are TGTGCCACCAACAGGGGTGGTGGCTACACCTTC. The chain employs TRBV19 and TRBJ1-2; 7 bases match TRBD1. Losses at the gene ends were 10 bases for V and 7 bases for J; bases not matched to a gene: 6. CDR1 is LNHDA, CDR2 SQIVND, per germline (reference sequence). This CDR3 is 11 amino acids long.

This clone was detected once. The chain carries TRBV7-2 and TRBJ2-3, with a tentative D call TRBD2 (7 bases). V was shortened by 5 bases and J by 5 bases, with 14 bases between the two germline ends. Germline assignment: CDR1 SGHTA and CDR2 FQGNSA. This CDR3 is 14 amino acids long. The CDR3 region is CASSQEGGRDTQYF. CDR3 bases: TGTGCCAGCAGCCAGGAGGGGGGGCGAGATACGCAGTATTTT.

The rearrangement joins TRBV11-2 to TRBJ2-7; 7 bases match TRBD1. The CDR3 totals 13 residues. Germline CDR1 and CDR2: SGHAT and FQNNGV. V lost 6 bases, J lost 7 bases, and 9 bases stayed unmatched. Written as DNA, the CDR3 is TGTGCCAGCAGGACTGACAGGGCCACTGAGCAGTACTTC. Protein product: CASRTDRATEQYF.

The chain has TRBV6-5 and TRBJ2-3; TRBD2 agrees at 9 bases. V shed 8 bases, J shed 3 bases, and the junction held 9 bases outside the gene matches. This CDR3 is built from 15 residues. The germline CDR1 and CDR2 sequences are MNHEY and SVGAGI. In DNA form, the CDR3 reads TGTGCCAGCTCCCTAGCGGGAACAGCGACAGATACGCAGTATTTT. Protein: CASSLAGTATDTQYF.

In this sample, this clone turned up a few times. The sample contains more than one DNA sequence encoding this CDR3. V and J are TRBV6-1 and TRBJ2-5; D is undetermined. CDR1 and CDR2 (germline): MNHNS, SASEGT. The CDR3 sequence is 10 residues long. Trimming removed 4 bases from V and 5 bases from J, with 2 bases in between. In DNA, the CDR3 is TGTGCCAGCAGTGTCGAGACCCAGTACTTC. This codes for CASSVETQYF.

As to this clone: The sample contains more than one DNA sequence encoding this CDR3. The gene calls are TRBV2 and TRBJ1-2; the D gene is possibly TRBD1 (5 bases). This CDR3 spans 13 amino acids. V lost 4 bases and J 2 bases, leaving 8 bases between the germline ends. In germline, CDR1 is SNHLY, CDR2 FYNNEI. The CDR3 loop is CASSVDRNYGYTF. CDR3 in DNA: TGTGCCAGCAGTGTAGACAGAAACTATGGCTACACCTTC.

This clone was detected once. CDR3 in amino acids: CASSESSDSPEKLFF. CDR3 sequence (DNA): TGCGCCAGCAGTGAGTCATCAGACTCTCCCGAAAAACTGTTTTTT. The V call is TRBV10-2, the J call TRBJ1-4, with D uncertain. V dropped 0 bases and J dropped 8 bases, with 13 bases sitting between them. The V gene's germline CDR1 is WSHSY and CDR2 SAAADI. This CDR3 is built from 15 residues.

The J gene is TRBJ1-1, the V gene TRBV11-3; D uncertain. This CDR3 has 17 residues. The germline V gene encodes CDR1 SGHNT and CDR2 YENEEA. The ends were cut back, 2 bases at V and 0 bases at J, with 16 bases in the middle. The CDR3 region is CASSLSSVRGMNTEAFF. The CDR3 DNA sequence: TGTGCCAGCAGCTTAAGTTCGGTCCGGGGTATGAACACTGAAGCTTTCTTT.

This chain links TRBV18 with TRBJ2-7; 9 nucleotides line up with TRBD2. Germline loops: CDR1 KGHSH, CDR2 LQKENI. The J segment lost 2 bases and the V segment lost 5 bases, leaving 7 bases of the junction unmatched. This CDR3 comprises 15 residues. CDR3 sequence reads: CASSKASGDTYEQYF. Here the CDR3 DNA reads TGTGCCAGCTCAAAAGCTAGCGGGGACACCTACGAGCAGTACTTC. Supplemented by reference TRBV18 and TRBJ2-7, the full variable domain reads NAGVMQNPRHLVRRRGQEARLRCSPMKGHSHVYWYRQLPEEGLKFMVYLQKENIIDESGMPKERFSAEFPKEGPSILRIQQVVRGDSAAYFCASSKASGDTYEQYFGPGTRLTVT.

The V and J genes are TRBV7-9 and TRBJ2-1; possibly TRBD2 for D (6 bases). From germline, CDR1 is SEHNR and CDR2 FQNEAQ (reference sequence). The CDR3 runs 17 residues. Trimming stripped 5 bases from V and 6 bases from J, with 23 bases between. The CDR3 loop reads CASSPEAGSLGGNEQFF. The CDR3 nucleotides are TGTGCCAGCAGCCCGGAGGCCGGGAGTCTGGGGGGCAATGAGCAGTTCTTC.